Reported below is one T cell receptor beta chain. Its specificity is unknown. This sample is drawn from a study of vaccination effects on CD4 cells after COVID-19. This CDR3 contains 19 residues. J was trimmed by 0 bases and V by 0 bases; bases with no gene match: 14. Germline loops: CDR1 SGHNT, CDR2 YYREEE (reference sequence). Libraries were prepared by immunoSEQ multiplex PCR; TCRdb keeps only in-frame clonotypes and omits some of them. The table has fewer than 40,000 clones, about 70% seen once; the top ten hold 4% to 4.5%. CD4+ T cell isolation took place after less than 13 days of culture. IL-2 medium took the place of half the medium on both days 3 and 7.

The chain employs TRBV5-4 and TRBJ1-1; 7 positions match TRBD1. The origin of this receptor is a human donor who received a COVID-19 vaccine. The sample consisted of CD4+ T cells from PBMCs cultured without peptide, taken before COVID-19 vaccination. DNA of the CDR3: TGTGCCAGCAGCTTGGGCCCCGGCAGGGGGTCCAACATGAACACTGAAGCTTTCTTT. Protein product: CASSLGPGRGSNMNTEAFF.